These T cell receptor beta chains were read from a single sample in a study of CD8 T cells in ankylosing spondylitis. MiXCR was run by TCRdb on the 5' RACE reads, yielding one entry per CDR3 protein. The sample has some 240,000 distinct CDR3 sequences; about 9.1% are singletons. What was sequenced was blood, either unsorted or a sorted T cell fraction (not recorded which). The receptor set was obtained from a male donor with ankylosing spondylitis or in good health (not recorded which). Both conserved end residues are part of each CDR3.

>TRBJ1-1|TRBV20-1
CSAGPGAFYTEAFF
>TRBJ2-2|TRBV14
CASSQGPRVDTGELFF
>TRBJ2-7|TRBV4-3
CASSQTSGVYEQYF
>TRBJ2-1|TRBV20-1
CSASGRDILYNEQFF
>TRBJ1-1|TRBV10-3
CAISAGTANTEAFF
>TRBJ2-5|TRBV7-2
CASRADRGRETQYF
>TRBJ2-3|TRBV14
CASSQRSYGDTQYF
>TRBJ2-3|TRBV24-1
CAIRDRGPDTQYF
>TRBJ2-7|TRBV4-3
CASSQDLGGLNYEQYF
>TRBJ2-2|TRBV6-2/TRBV6-3
CASSYFGPEVGELFF
>TRBJ2-2|TRBV14
CASSRYGTSGRSTGELFF
>TRBJ2-7|TRBV20-1
CSAPQGAGEQYF
>TRBJ1-5|TRBV6-2/TRBV6-3
CASSYRFRRQDQTSNQPQHF
>TRBJ2-1|TRBV6-5
CASSYDSTGSYNEQFF
>TRBJ2-7|TRBV10-3
CAIRSSGGPTYEQYF
>TRBJ2-1|TRBV20-1
CSASHNEQFF
>TRBJ2-1|TRBV20-1
CSARRTSRSYNEQFF
>TRBJ2-3|TRBV4-2
CASSQVGGVSGDTQYF
>TRBJ2-5|TRBV12-3/TRBV12-4
CASSATVETQYF
>TRBJ2-3|TRBV6-1
CASSPTGTDTQYF